This is a list of T cell receptor beta chains from one sample in a study of blood T cells in healthy people across ages. TCRdb processed the 5' RACE reads anew with MiXCR; each CDR3 protein has one entry. The sample lists some 1.5 million distinct CDR3 sequences, 28% occurring once. Sample: blood. The origin of the receptors is a woman between 25 and 40 years old in good health. CDR3s leave out the opening cysteine and the closing phenylalanine or tryptophan. Each record gives: J gene, V gene, CDR3 protein.

j_call: TRBJ1-1; v_call: TRBV3-1; cdr3_aa: ASSQTGAANTEAF
j_call: TRBJ2-6; v_call: TRBV4-3; cdr3_aa: ASSQVAGASSGANVPT
j_call: TRBJ1-1; v_call: TRBV5-5; cdr3_aa: ASSIPRGSSTEAF
j_call: TRBJ1-2; v_call: TRBV19; cdr3_aa: ASSPDRRPGQGYT
j_call: TRBJ2-7; v_call: TRBV6-6; cdr3_aa: ASSPGHTPYEQY
j_call: -; v_call: TRBV20-1; cdr3_aa: SARRYNEQY
j_call: TRBJ2-3; v_call: TRBV5-1; cdr3_aa: ASSFDRDTQY
j_call: TRBJ2-1; v_call: TRBV9; cdr3_aa: ASSTLAGGRSNEQF
j_call: TRBJ2-4; v_call: TRBV27; cdr3_aa: VSSLGIAKNIQY
j_call: TRBJ2-3; v_call: TRBV7-6; cdr3_aa: ASSLQTSTDTQY
j_call: TRBJ2-7; v_call: TRBV14; cdr3_aa: ASSQEILGAYEQY
j_call: TRBJ2-1; v_call: TRBV9; cdr3_aa: ASSVAGRYNEQF
j_call: TRBJ1-5; v_call: TRBV6-5; cdr3_aa: ASSYSSSLNQPQQ